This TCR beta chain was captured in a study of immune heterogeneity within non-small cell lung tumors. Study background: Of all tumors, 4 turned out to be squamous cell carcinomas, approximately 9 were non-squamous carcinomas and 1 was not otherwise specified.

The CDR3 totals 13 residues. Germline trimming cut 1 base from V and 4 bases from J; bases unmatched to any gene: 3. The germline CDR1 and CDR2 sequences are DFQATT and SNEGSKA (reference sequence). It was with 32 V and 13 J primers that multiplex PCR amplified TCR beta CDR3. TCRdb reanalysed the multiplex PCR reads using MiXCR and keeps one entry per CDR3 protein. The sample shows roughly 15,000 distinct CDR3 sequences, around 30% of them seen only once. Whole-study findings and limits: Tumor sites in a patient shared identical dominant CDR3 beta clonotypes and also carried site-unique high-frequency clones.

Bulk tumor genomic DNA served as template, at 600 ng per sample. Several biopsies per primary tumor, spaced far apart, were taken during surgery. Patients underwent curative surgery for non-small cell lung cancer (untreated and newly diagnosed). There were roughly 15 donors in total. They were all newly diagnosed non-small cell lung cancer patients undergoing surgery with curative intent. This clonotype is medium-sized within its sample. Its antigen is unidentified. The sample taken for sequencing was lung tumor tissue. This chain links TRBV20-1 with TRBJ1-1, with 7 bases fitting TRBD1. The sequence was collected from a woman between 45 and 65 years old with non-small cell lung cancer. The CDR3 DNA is TGCAGTGCTAGAGTTCCAGGGGGCACTGAAGCTTTCTTT. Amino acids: CSARVPGGTEAFF.